Listed below are T cell receptor beta chains from one sample, sequenced in a study of post-analysis software for immune sequencing data. In TCRdb, the PCR reads were re-called with MiXCR into one record per CDR3 protein. The sample consists of roughly 650,000 distinct CDR3 sequences, 55% to 60% of them appearing once. Sequencing input: blood. The receptors shown here come from a girl aged 2 to 9 with multiple sclerosis. Each CDR3 is given with its conserved first and last residue. A D gene is named only where the DNA matches it firmly. Clone sizes are given selectively: once, few, many, or a class where the clone is expanded.

.	TRBJ2-4	.	TRBV25-1	TGTGCCAGCAGTGATGGTAGCGCAGGGAGTCGGGGCATTCAGTACTTC	CASSDGSAGSRGIQYF
TRBD2	TRBJ2-5	.	TRBV5-1	TGCGTCAGCAGCCGAGGACTAGCGGGAGGAGAGCAAGAGACCCAGTACTTC	CVSSRGLAGGEQETQYF
.	TRBJ2-5	.	TRBV20-1	TGCAGTGGTCAGACGCCAGATGAGACCCAGTACTTC	CSGQTPDETQYF
.	TRBJ1-4	.	TRBV4-1	TGCGCCAGCAGCCAAGTCTGGGGGCGAGGAGAAAAACTGTTTTTT	CASSQVWGRGEKLFF
TRBD2	TRBJ2-7	.	TRBV29-1	TGCAGCGTTGACGGGGGGACCAGCGAGCAGTACTTC	CSVDGGTSEQYF
TRBD2	TRBJ2-1	.	TRBV7-2	TGTGCCAGCAGCCGGTGGCTAGCGGCATCCAGCTCCTACAATGAGCAGTTCTTC	CASSRWLAASSSYNEQFF
TRBD2	TRBJ2-7	.	TRBV20-1	TGCAGTGCTACATCTAGCGGGGGCCTCCTTTACAATGAGCAGTACTTC	CSATSSGGLLYNEQYF
TRBD1	TRBJ2-7	.	TRBV28	TGTGCCAGCAGTCCCAACCCCTCGGGACAGGGATACGAGCAGTACTTC	CASSPNPSGQGYEQYF
.	TRBJ1-5	.	TRBV7-2	TGTGCCAGCAGCCGATATGAGGATCAGCCCCAGCATTTT	CASSRYEDQPQHF
TRBD1	TRBJ1-2	.	TRBV3-1	TGTGCCAGCAGCCAAGCTGGACAGGACCTTCGCTATGGCTACACCTTC	CASSQAGQDLRYGYTF
TRBD2	TRBJ2-3	.	TRBV7-2	TGTGCCAGCGGCAGGACTAGCGGGGGGACAGATACGCAGTATTTT	CASGRTSGGTDTQYF
.	TRBJ2-3	.	TRBV6-2/TRBV6-3	TGTGCCAGCAGAACGGGACGGATAAGCACAGATACGCAGTATTTT	CASRTGRISTDTQYF
.	TRBJ2-1	.	TRBV20-1	TGCAGTGCTAGAGAGGGGGCGTTGAGCTCCTACAATGAGCAGTTCTTC	CSAREGALSSYNEQFF
TRBD2	TRBJ2-1	.	TRBV5-1	TGCGCCAGCCGATTAGTGGGGCGGGGGGACTACAATGAGCAGTTCTTC	CASRLVGRGDYNEQFF
.	TRBJ1-6	.	TRBV3-1	TGTGCCAGCAGCCAAGTCTTAGGGATTAATTCACCCCTCCACTTT	CASSQVLGINSPLHF
.	TRBJ1-4	few	TRBV7-9	TGTGCCAGCAGCTTAGAAGCTAATGAAAAACTGTTTTTT	CASSLEANEKLFF
TRBD2	TRBJ2-1	few	TRBV3-1	TGTGCCAGCAGCCCCACCCGGGGGACTAGCGGGGGGGGTGAGCAGTTCTTC	CASSPTRGTSGGGEQFF
.	TRBJ1-2	.	TRBV29-1	TGCAGCGTTGACGGGGACTCGGGCTATGGCCACACCTTC	CSVDGDSGYGHTF
.	TRBJ1-5	few	TRBV7-2	TGTGCCAGCAGCTTCACAGGGTATAGCAATCAGCCCCAGCATTTT	CASSFTGYSNQPQHF
.	TRBJ2-7	.	TRBV29-1	TGCAGCGTTGTCCCCAAGGGTTCGGCCTACGAGCAGTACTTC	CSVVPKGSAYEQYF
.	TRBJ2-7	few	TRBV7-8	TGTGCCAGCAGCTTAGAAGCTACCTACGAGCAGTACTTC	CASSLEATYEQYF
TRBD1	TRBJ2-7	.	TRBV29-1	TGCAGCGTCGGACAGGGGGAAACCTACGAGCTGTACTTC	CSVGQGETYELYF
.	TRBJ2-7	once	TRBV6-6	TGTGCCAGCACGCCTTTGTGGAAGTCAGGGTACGAGCAGTACTTC	CASTPLWKSGYEQYF
TRBD2	TRBJ2-1	.	TRBV11-3	TGTGCCAGCAGCCCTCCCGGGGGGGCCTACAATGAGCAGTTCTTC	CASSPPGGAYNEQFF
.	TRBJ2-1	.	TRBV19	TGTGCCAGTAGTATACCCCGAGAGGGTAGCGGTTACAATGAGCAGTTCTTC	CASSIPREGSGYNEQFF
.	TRBJ2-7	once	TRBV6-5	TGTGCCAGCAGTTACTCTAGCGGAGCCTACGAGCAGTACTTC	CASSYSSGAYEQYF
TRBD1	TRBJ1-2	.	TRBV6-5	TGTGCCAGCAGACCCACAGGGGATGGTGGCTACACCTTC	CASRPTGDGGYTF
.	TRBJ1-4	.	TRBV5-5	TGTGCCAGCAGCTTAGCGGATGAAAAACTGTTTTTT	CASSLADEKLFF
.	TRBJ2-7	.	TRBV5-5	TGTGCCAGCAGCTTGAGACTCCAGAATGCCTACGAGCAGTACTTC	CASSLRLQNAYEQYF
.	TRBJ1-2	few	TRBV12-3/TRBV12-4	TGTGCCAGCAGCTACACAGGGAGCGACTATGGCTACACCTTC	CASSYTGSDYGYTF
TRBD1	TRBJ2-7	.	TRBV29-1	TGCAGCGTTCGGGACAGCCTCTACGAGCAGTACTTC	CSVRDSLYEQYF
.	TRBJ2-1	once	TRBV5-6	TGTGCCAGCAGCAGTAGGGGAACTGACAATGAGCAGTTCTTC	CASSSRGTDNEQFF
.	TRBJ2-1	once	TRBV6-5	TGTGCCAGCCGCCGGACCCAGCAATACAATGAGCAGTTCTTC	CASRRTQQYNEQFF
.	TRBJ2-5	.	TRBV24-1	TGTGCCACCAGTGATACGGGACGGCAAGAGACCCAGTACTTC	CATSDTGRQETQYF
TRBD2	TRBJ2-3	few	TRBV3-1	TGTGCCAGCAGCCCGAATAGCGGGACAGATACGCAGTATTTT	CASSPNSGTDTQYF
.	TRBJ2-6	few	TRBV20-1	TGCAGTGCTAGTCAGCGCGCTGGGGCCAACGTCCTGACTTTC	CSASQRAGANVLTF
TRBD1	TRBJ1-1	once	TRBV15	TGTGCCACCAGCAGAGATCTTGAGGGGGCAGAAGCTTTCTTT	CATSRDLEGAEAFF
.	TRBJ1-1	once	TRBV29-1	TGCAGCGTTATTGAGGGGACGAACACTGAAGCTTTCTTT	CSVIEGTNTEAFF
TRBD1	TRBJ2-7	.	TRBV20-1	TGCAGTGCTAGCACCGGGACAGCCTACGAGCAGTACTTC	CSASTGTAYEQYF
.	TRBJ2-5	.	TRBV7-9	TGTGCCAGCAGTCACGGGCAGGTGGAGACCCAGTACTTC	CASSHGQVETQYF
.	TRBJ2-3	.	TRBV10-3	TGTGCCATCAGTGATCGGGGGAGCACAGATACGCAGTATTTT	CAISDRGSTDTQYF